The 15 T cell receptor beta chains in this list originate from one sample, sequenced in a study of cytomegalovirus exposure and HLA in healthy donors. This PCR relied on a set of 60 Vbeta primers and 13 Jbeta primers. Profiling relied on immunoSEQ multiplex PCR, and the TCRdb table lists in-frame clones only, not all of them. The sample yields about 110,000 clones, roughly 85% seen once. The sequencing input was PBMCs. The source is a woman aged 40 to 50 in good health and CMV-seronegative.

CDR3 nucleotide sequence: TGCGCCAGCAGTGGGGGACAGGGCTACAATGAGCAGTTCTTC. It encodes CASSGGQGYNEQFF. The chain uses TRBV10-2 and TRBJ2-1; 9 nucleotides match TRBD1. The V segment lost 4 bases and the J segment 3 bases; nucleotides outside the gene matches: 1. Germline V gives CDR1 WSHSY, CDR2 SAAADI. This CDR3 has 14 amino acids.

The chain employs TRBV7-9 and TRBJ1-3; 7 bases are shared with TRBD1. Trimming cost V 4 bases and J 2 bases; bases outside gene matches: 14. Germline loops: CDR1 SEHNR, CDR2 FQNEAQ (reference sequence). CDR3 length: 18 amino acids. The CDR3 coding sequence is TGTGCCAGCAGCTCAAGACAGGGTCAACCTTCTCCTGGAAACACCATATATTTT. This gives the protein CASSSRQGQPSPGNTIYF.

The chain is built from TRBV10-1 and TRBJ2-5; 7 positions match TRBD2. The J call is doubtful: the DNA matches TRBJ2-7 better. CDR1 WNHNN and CDR2 SYGVQD come from the germline V gene (reference sequence). This CDR3 is 15 amino acids long. The CDR3 reads CASSEGRAGSYEQYF. For the CDR3, the DNA is TGCGCCAGCAGTGAAGGGAGGGCAGGCTCCTACGAGCAGTACTTC.

V usage is TRBV6-5 and J usage is TRBJ1-1; no clear D gene. V lost 3 bases, J lost 5 bases, and 10 bases lay in between. The CDR3 is 13 amino acids. Germline-derived CDR1 and CDR2 are MNHEY and SVGAGI. CDR3 DNA sequence: TGTGCCAGCAGTTATGCGGAATCGACTGAAGCTTTCTTT. It is translated as CASSYAESTEAFF.

The chain combines TRBV19 with TRBJ1-6, with TRBD1 as a possible D gene (5 bases). The germline V gene has CDR1 LNHDA and CDR2 SQIVND (reference sequence). V lost 4 bases to trimming and J lost 8 bases, with 12 bases between them. This CDR3 has 14 residues. CDR3 sequence (DNA): TGTGCCAGTAGTACTTTAGACAGCTATTCACCCCTCCACTTT. It codes for CASSTLDSYSPLHF.

V gene TRBV5-4 combines with J gene TRBJ2-5; the D gene is possibly TRBD2 (5 bases). The V gene's germline CDR1 is SGHNT and CDR2 YYREEE (reference sequence). Deletions cut 3 bases from V and 0 bases from J, with 9 bases between. The CDR3 sequence is 14 residues long. The DNA of the CDR3 is TGTGCCAGCAGCTCAAAGGACTACCAAGAGACCCAGTACTTC. It codes for CASSSKDYQETQYF.

The V and J genes are TRBV28 and TRBJ2-7, with 7 bases matching TRBD1. The CDR3 consists of 13 residues. V gave up 6 bases and J gave up 6 bases; unmatched junction bases: 8. CDR1 and CDR2 (germline): MDHEN, SYDVKM. In nucleotides, the CDR3 is TGTGCCAGCAGCTGGACAGGCGCAGGCGAGCAGTACTTC. Translated, it gives CASSWTGAGEQYF.

The genes are TRBV4-3 and TRBJ2-2; 11 nucleotides match TRBD2. Per the germline V gene, CDR1 is LGHNA and CDR2 is YSLEER. After removal of 2 bases from V and 1 base from J, the junction contained 9 bases not matched to a gene. The CDR3 length is 19 residues. The CDR3 spells CASSQFTGTSGLNTGELFF. CDR3 in DNA: TGCGCCAGCAGCCAATTTACCGGGACTAGCGGCCTGAACACCGGGGAGCTGTTTTTT.

V and J are TRBV5-1 and TRBJ2-7; possible D gene TRBD1, 7 bases. The germline V and J ends were trimmed by 3 bases and 11 bases, with 21 bases remaining between them. Germline lookup yields CDR1 SGHRS and CDR2 YFSETQ. CDR3 length: 14 residues. The CDR3 nucleotides are TGCGCCAGCAGCTCTCCGGGACAGAGCGGCGGGGAGTACTTC. This encodes CASSSPGQSGGEYF.

The chain has TRBV28 and TRBJ1-4, with a tentative D call TRBD1 (5 bases). This CDR3 spans 13 amino acids. Trimming shortened V by 4 bases and J by 8 bases, and 11 bases separated the two germline ends. Germline CDR1 reads MDHEN; CDR2 reads SYDVKM. CDR3 bases: TGTGCCAGCAGTTGGGGCCAGGAAGAAAAACTGTTTTTT. It codes for CASSWGQEEKLFF.

The chain recombines TRBV18 with TRBJ1-1; no reliable D call. Germline values: CDR1 KGHSH, CDR2 LQKENI. This CDR3 has 16 amino acids. V gave up 7 bases and J gave up 1 base, with 19 bases separating them. The CDR3 is CASLRNAQPTNTEAFF. DNA of the CDR3: TGTGCCAGCTTGAGAAACGCACAGCCAACGAACACTGAAGCTTTCTTT.

Only a few counts were recorded for this clone. The J gene is TRBJ2-3, the V gene TRBV5-4; weak D call: TRBD1 (5 bases). V was shortened by 2 bases and J by 2 bases, with 12 bases between the two germline ends. The germline gives CDR1 SGHNT, CDR2 YYREEE (reference sequence). The length of the CDR3 is 15 residues. The CDR3 protein is CASSLNRQLTDTQYF. In DNA, the CDR3 is TGTGCCAGCAGCTTAAACAGGCAACTCACAGATACGCAGTATTTT. Based on the CDR3 plus reference TRBV5-4 and TRBJ2-3, the full variable domain is ETGVTQSPTHLIKTRGQQVTLRCSSQSGHNTVSWYQQALGQGPQFIFQYYREEENGRGNFPPRFSGLQFPNYSSELNVNALELDDSALYLCASSLNRQLTDTQYFGPGTRLTVL.

The chain joins TRBV30 to TRBJ2-2; perhaps TRBD2 as D (6 bases). There are 15 residues in the CDR3. The V end lost 4 bases, the J end lost 4 bases, and 16 bases lay between the germline ends. Germline V lookup: CDR1 GTSNPN, CDR2 SVGIG (reference sequence). The CDR3 region is CAWTAGQGGTGELFF. CDR3 sequence (DNA): TGTGCCTGGACGGCGGGGCAGGGAGGCACCGGGGAGCTGTTTTTT. The full variable domain, with the rest looked up from reference TRBV30 and TRBJ2-2, is SQTIHQWPATLVQPVGSPLSLECTVEGTSNPNLYWYRQAAGRGLQLLFYSVGIGQISSEVPQNLSASRPQDRQFILSSKKLLLSDSGFYLCAWTAGQGGTGELFFGEGSRLTVL.

The V call is TRBV27, the J call TRBJ1-1; D is possibly TRBD1 (6 bases). V shed 4 bases and J shed 7 bases, with 13 bases lying between them. The CDR3 contains 13 residues. The germline V gene encodes CDR1 MNHEY and CDR2 SMNVEV (reference sequence). The CDR3 bases are TGTGCCAGCAGTTACTCGGGACAAAGTGAAGCTTTCTTT. Encoded protein: CASSYSGQSEAFF.

The V and J genes are TRBV4-3 and TRBJ2-1; 8 bases map to TRBD2. CDR3 length equals 16 residues. Trimming cost V 2 bases and J 0 bases; bases outside gene matches: 3. Germline loops: CDR1 LGHNA, CDR2 YSLEER. DNA of the CDR3: TGCGCCAGCAGCCAACTTAGCGGGGACTCCTACAATGAGCAGTTCTTC. This translates into CASSQLSGDSYNEQFF.